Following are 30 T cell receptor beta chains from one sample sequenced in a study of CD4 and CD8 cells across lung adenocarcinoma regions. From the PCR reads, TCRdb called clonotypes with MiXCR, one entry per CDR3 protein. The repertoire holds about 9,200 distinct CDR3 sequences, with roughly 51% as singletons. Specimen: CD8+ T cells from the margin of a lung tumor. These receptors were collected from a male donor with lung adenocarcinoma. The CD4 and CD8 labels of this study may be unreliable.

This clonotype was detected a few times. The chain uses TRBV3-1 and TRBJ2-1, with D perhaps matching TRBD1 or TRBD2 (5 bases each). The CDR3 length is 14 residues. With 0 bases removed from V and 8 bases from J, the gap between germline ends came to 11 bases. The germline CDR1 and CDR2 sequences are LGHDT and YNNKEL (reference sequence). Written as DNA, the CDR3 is TGTGCCAGCAGCCAAGATTACGGGGCTGATGAGCAGTTCTTC. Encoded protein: CASSQDYGADEQFF.

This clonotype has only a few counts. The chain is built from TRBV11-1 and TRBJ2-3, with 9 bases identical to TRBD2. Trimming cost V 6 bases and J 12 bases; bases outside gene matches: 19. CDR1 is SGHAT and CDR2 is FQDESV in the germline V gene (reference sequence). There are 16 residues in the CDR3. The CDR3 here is CASSSLAGASTDIQYF. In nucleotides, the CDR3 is TGTGCCAGCAGTTCCTTAGCGGGAGCTAGCACAGATATTCAGTATTTT.

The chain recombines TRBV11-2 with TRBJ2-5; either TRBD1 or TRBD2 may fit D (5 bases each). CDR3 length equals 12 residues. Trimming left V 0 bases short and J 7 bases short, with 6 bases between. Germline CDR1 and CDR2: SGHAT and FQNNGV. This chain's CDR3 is CASSLEGVTQYF. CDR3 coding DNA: TGTGCCAGCAGCTTAGAGGGGGTGACCCAGTACTTC.

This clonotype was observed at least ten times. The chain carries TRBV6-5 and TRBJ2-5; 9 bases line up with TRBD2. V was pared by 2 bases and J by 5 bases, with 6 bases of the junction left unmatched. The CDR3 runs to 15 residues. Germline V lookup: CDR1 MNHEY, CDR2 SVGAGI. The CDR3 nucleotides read TGTGCCAGCAGTTACGGGGCTAGCGGGGTCGAGACCCAGTACTTC. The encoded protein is CASSYGASGVETQYF.

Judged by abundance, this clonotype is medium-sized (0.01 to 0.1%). CDR3: CASTSGGREGYTF. In nucleotides, the CDR3 is TGTGCCAGCACCTCCGGGGGAAGGGAAGGCTACACCTTC. The J gene is TRBJ1-2, the V gene TRBV27, with D maybe TRBD1 (5 bases). The CDR3 loop spans 13 amino acids. V was pared by 7 bases and J by 8 bases, with 17 bases between. Germline CDR1 and CDR2: MNHEY and SMNVEV (reference sequence).

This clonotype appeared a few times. The CDR3 here is CSAPPAGSISYEQYF. The CDR3 bases are TGCAGTGCTCCCCCCGCCGGGAGCATCTCCTACGAGCAGTACTTC. The rearrangement links TRBV20-1 to TRBJ2-1, with a possible D match to TRBD2 (6 bases). The DNA end lines up better with TRBJ2-7; the J call may be wrong. There are 15 residues in the CDR3. CDR1 is DFQATT, CDR2 SNEGSKA, per germline (reference sequence).

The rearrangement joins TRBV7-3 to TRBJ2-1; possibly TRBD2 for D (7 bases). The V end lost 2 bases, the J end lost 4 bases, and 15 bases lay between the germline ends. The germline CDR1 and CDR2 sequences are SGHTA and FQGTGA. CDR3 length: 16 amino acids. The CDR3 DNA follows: TGTGCCAGCAGCTTACGAGGGGGGGCGGCGTACAATGAGCAGTTCTTC. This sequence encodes CASSLRGGAAYNEQFF.

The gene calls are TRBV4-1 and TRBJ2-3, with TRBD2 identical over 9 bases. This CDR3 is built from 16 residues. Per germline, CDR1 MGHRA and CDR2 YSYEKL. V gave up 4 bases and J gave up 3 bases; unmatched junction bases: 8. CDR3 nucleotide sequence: TGCGCCAGCAGCCCCGGCGGCGGGAGGGGGACAGATACGCAGTATTTT. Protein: CASSPGGGRGTDTQYF.

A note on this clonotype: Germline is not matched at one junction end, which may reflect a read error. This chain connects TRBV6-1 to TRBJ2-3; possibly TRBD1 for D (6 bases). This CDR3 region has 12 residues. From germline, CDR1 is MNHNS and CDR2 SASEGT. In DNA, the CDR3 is TGTGCCAGCATGGGGGACAAGGTTATGCAGTATTTC. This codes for CASMGDKVMQYF.

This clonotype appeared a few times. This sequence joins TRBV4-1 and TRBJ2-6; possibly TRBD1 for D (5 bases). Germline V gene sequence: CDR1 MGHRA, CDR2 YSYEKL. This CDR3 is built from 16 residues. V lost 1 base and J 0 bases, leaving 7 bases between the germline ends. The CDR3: CASSQGQSSGANVLTF. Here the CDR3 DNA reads TGCGCCAGCAGCCAAGGACAGAGCTCTGGGGCCAACGTCCTGACTTTC.

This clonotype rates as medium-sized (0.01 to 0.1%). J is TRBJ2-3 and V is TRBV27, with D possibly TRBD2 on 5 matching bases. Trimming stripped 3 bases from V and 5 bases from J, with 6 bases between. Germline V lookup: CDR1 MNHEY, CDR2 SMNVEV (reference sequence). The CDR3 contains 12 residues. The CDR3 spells CASSFRGDTQYF. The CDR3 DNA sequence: TGTGCCAGCAGTTTCCGGGGAGATACGCAGTATTTT.

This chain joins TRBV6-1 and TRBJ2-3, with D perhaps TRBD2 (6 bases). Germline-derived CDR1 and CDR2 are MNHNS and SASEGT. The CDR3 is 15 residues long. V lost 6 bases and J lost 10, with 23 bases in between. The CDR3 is CASRGRGVNTGAQYF. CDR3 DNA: TGTGCCAGCAGGGGGCGGGGTGTGAACACCGGTGCGCAGTATTTT.

The CDR3 here is CAGRPSMNTEAFF. The CDR3 coding sequence is TGTGCCGGCCGGCCGAGTATGAACACTGAAGCTTTCTTT. The chain links TRBV6-1 to TRBJ1-1; no firm D call. This CDR3 contains 13 residues. Germline lookup yields CDR1 MNHNS and CDR2 SASEGT. V was pared by 11 bases and J by 0 bases, with 13 bases between.

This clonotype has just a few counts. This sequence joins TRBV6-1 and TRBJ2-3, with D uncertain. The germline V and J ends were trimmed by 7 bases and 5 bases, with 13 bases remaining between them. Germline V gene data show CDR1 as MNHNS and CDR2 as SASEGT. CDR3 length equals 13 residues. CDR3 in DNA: TGTGCCAGCAAACGAGGTTTACAAGATACGCAGTATTTT. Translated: CASKRGLQDTQYF.

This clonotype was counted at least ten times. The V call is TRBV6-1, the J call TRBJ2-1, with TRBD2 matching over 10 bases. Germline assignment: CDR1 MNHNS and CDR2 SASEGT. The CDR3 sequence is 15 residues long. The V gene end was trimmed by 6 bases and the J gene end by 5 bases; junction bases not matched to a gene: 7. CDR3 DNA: TGTGCCAGCAGGGTGACTAGCGGGTCTGACAATGAGCAGTTCTTC. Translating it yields CASRVTSGSDNEQFF.

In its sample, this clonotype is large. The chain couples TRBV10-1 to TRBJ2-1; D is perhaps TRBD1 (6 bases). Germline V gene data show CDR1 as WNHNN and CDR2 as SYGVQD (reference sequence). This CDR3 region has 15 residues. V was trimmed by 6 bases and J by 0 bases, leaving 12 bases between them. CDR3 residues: CASSSVQGSYNEQFF. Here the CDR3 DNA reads TGCGCCAGCAGCTCGGTACAGGGCTCCTACAATGAGCAGTTCTTC.

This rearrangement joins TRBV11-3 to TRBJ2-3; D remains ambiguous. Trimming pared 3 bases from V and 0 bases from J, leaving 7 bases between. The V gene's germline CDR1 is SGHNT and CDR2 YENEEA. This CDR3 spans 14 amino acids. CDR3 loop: CASSLGTSTDTQYF. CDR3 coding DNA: TGTGCCAGCAGCTTGGGAACTAGCACAGATACGCAGTATTTT.

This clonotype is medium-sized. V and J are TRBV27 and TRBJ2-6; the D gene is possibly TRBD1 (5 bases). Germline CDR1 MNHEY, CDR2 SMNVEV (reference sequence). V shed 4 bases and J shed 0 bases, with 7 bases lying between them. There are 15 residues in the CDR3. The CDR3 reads CASSSRGSGANVLTF. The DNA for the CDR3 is TGTGCCAGCAGTTCAAGGGGCTCTGGGGCCAACGTCCTGACTTTC.

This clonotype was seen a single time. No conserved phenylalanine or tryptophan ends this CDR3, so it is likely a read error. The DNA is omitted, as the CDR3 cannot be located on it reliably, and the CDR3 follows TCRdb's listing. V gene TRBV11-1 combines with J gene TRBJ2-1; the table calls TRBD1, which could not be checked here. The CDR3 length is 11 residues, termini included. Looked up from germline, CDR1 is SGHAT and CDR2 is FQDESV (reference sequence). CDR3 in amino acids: CASTLTVSRVP.

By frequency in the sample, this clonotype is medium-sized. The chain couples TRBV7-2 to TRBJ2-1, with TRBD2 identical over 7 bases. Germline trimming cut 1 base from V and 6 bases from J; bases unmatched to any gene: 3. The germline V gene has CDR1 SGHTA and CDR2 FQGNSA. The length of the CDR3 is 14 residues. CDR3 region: CASSLGGGPNEQFF. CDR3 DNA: TGTGCCAGCAGCTTAGGCGGGGGACCCAATGAGCAGTTCTTC.

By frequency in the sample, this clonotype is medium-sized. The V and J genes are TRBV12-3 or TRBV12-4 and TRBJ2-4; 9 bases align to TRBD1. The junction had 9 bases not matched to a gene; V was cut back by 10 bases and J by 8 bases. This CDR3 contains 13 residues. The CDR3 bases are TGTGCCACCCCGGGACAGGGATCAGACATTCAGTACTTC. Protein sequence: CATPGQGSDIQYF.

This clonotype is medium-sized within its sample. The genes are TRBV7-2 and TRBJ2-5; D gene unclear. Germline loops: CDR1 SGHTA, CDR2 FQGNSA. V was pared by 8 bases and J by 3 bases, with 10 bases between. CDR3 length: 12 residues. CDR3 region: CASLRPKETQYF. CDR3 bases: TGTGCCAGCCTACGTCCGAAAGAGACCCAGTACTTC. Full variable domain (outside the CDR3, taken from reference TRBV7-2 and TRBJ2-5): GAGVSQSPSNKVTEKGKDVELRCDPISGHTALYWYRQSLGQGLEFLIYFQGNSAPDKSGLPSDRFSAERTGGSVSTLTIQRTQQEDSAVYLCASLRPKETQYFGPGTRLLVL.

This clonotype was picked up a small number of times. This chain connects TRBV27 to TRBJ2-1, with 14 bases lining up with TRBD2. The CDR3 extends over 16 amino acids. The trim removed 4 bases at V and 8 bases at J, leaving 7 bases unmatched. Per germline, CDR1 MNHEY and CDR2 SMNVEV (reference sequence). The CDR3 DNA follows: TGTGCCAGCAGTTCGAGACTAGCGGGAGGGACGCATGAGCAGTTCTTC. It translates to CASSSRLAGGTHEQFF.

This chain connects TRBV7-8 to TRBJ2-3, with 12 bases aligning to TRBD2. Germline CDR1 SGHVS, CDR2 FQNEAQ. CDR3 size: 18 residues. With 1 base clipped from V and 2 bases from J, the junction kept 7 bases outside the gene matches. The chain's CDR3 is CASSLGLAGAVHTDTQYF. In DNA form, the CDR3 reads TGTGCCAGCAGCTTAGGACTAGCGGGGGCTGTGCACACAGATACGCAGTATTTT.

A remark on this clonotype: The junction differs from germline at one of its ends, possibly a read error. DNA of the CDR3: TGTGCCAGCAGCTCCGGGACTAGCCGGACCGATGAGCAGTACTTT. This sequence encodes CASSSGTSRTDEQYF. V gene TRBV7-2 combines with J gene TRBJ2-3, with TRBD2 matching 9 bases. Germline V gene lookup returns CDR1 SGHTA and CDR2 FQGNSA. The CDR3 is made up of 15 amino acids.

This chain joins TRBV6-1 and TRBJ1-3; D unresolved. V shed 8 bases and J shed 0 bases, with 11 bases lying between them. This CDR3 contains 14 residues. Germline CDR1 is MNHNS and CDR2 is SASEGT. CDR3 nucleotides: TGTGCCAGCGGGTTGACGGACTCTGGAAACACCATATATTTT. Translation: CASGLTDSGNTIYF.

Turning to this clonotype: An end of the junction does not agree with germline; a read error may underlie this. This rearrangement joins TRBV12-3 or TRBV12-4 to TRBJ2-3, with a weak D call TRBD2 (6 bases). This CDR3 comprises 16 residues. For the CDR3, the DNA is TGTGCCAGCAGGGGCCCGGGAGCTGGGCGATCCAATGCGCAGTTCTTT. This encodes CASRGPGAGRSNAQFF.

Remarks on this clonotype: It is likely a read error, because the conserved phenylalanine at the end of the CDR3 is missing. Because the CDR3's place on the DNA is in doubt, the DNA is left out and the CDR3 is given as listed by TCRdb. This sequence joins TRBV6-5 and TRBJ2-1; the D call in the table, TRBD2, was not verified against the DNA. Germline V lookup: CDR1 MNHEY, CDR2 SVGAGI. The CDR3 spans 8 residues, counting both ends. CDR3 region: CASSYGSG.

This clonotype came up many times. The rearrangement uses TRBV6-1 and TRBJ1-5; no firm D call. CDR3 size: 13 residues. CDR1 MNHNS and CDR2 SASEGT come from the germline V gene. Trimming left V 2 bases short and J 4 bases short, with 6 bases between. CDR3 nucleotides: TGTGCCAGCAGTGAAAAGACTAATCAGCCCCAGCATTTT. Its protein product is CASSEKTNQPQHF.

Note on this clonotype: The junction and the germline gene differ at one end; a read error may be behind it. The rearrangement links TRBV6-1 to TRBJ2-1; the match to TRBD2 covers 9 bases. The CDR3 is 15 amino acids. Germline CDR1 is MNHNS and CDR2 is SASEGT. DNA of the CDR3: TGTGTCAGCAACATCGAGGCTAGCGGGAAAGATGAGCAGTTCTTC. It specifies CVSNIEASGKDEQFF.